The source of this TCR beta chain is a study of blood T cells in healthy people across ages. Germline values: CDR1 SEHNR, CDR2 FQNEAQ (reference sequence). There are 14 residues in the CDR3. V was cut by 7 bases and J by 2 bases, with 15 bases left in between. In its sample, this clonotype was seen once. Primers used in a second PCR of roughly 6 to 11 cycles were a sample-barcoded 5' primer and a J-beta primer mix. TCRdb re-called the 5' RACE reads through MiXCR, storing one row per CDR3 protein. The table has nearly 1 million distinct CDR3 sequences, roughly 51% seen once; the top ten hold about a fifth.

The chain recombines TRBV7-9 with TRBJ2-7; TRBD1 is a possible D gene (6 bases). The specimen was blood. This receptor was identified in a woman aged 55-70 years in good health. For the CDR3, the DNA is TGTGCCAGCAACGACTCTCCAGGGGCCTACGAGCAGTACTTC. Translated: CASNDSPGAYEQYF.